The T cell receptor (beta chain) under discussion was sequenced for a study of radiotherapy plus CTLA-4 blockade in lung cancer. Study-level background: Objective response rate was about 18%; disease control rate, 25% to 35%. Findings and caveats of the study: Early blood T cell clone changes and increased post-radiation serum interferon-beta were reportedly the strongest response predictors. TCR clones from tumors expanded in blood after radiotherapy plus ipilimumab.

Focal radiation plus CTLA-4 blockade with ipilimumab was administered to patients who had chemo-refractory metastatic non-small-cell lung cancer. This CDR3 spans 14 amino acids. In germline, CDR1 is MNHEY, CDR2 SMNVEV (reference sequence). V was shortened by 2 bases and J by 8 bases, with 14 bases between the two germline ends. Produced via immunoSEQ multiplex PCR; TCRdb's table is partial and in-frame only. The table includes 57,000 or so clones, roughly 77% detected once. As to this clone: The target antigen is unknown.

The source material was peripheral blood, sampled from a patient treated with radiotherapy plus ipilimumab. The chain carries TRBV27 and TRBJ2-3; either TRBD1 or TRBD2 may fit D (6 bases each). This TCR came from a human donor with non-small cell lung cancer who had a complete response to radiotherapy plus ipilimumab. CDR3 residues: CASSLERRGATQYF. CDR3 DNA sequence: TGTGCCAGCAGTTTAGAGCGGAGGGGGGCTACGCAGTATTTT.